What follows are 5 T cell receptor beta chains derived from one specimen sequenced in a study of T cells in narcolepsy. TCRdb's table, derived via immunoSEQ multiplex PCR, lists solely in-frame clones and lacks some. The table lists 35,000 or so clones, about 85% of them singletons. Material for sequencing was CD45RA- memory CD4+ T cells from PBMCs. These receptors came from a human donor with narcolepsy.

The CDR3 nucleotides are TGTGCCAGCAGCGTCTCAGGGGATGAGCAGTTCTTC. Its protein is CASSVSGDEQFF. V and J are TRBV9 and TRBJ2-1, with D perhaps TRBD1 (6 bases). The CDR3 is 12 amino acids. Trimming removed 2 bases at V and 8 bases at J, with 8 bases between. Per the germline V gene, CDR1 is SGDLS and CDR2 is YYNGEE.

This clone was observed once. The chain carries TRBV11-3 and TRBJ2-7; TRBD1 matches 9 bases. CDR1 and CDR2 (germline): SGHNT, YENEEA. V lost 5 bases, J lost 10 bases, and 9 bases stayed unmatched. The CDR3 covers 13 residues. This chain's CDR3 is CASSPTRDRVQYF. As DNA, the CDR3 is TGTGCCAGCAGCCCCACCCGGGACAGGGTCCAGTACTTC. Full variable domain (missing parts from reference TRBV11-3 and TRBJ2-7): EAGVVQSPRYKIIEKKQPVAFWCNPISGHNTLYWYLQNLGQGPELLIRYENEEAVDDSQLPKDRFSAERLKGVDSTLKIQPAELGDSAVYLCASSPTRDRVQYFGPGTRLTVT.

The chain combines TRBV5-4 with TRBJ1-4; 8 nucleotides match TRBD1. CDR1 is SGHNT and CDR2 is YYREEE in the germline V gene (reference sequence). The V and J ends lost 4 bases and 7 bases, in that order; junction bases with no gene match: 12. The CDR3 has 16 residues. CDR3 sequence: CASSPGQGRGGEKLFF. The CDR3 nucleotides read TGTGCCAGCAGCCCAGGACAGGGCCGAGGGGGTGAAAAACTGTTTTTT.

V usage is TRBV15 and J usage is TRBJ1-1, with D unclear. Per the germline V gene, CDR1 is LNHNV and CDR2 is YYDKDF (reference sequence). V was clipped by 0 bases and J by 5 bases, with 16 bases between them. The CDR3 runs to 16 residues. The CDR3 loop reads CATSREGLGWGTEAFF. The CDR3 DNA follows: TGTGCCACCAGCAGAGAGGGGTTGGGTTGGGGTACTGAAGCTTTCTTT.

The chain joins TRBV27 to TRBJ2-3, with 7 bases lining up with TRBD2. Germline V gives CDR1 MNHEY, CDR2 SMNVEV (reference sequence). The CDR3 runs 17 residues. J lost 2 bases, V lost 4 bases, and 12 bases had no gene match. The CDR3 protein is CASSSTRNGGYTDTQYF. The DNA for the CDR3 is TGTGCCAGCAGTTCAACCCGCAACGGGGGGTACACAGATACGCAGTATTTT.